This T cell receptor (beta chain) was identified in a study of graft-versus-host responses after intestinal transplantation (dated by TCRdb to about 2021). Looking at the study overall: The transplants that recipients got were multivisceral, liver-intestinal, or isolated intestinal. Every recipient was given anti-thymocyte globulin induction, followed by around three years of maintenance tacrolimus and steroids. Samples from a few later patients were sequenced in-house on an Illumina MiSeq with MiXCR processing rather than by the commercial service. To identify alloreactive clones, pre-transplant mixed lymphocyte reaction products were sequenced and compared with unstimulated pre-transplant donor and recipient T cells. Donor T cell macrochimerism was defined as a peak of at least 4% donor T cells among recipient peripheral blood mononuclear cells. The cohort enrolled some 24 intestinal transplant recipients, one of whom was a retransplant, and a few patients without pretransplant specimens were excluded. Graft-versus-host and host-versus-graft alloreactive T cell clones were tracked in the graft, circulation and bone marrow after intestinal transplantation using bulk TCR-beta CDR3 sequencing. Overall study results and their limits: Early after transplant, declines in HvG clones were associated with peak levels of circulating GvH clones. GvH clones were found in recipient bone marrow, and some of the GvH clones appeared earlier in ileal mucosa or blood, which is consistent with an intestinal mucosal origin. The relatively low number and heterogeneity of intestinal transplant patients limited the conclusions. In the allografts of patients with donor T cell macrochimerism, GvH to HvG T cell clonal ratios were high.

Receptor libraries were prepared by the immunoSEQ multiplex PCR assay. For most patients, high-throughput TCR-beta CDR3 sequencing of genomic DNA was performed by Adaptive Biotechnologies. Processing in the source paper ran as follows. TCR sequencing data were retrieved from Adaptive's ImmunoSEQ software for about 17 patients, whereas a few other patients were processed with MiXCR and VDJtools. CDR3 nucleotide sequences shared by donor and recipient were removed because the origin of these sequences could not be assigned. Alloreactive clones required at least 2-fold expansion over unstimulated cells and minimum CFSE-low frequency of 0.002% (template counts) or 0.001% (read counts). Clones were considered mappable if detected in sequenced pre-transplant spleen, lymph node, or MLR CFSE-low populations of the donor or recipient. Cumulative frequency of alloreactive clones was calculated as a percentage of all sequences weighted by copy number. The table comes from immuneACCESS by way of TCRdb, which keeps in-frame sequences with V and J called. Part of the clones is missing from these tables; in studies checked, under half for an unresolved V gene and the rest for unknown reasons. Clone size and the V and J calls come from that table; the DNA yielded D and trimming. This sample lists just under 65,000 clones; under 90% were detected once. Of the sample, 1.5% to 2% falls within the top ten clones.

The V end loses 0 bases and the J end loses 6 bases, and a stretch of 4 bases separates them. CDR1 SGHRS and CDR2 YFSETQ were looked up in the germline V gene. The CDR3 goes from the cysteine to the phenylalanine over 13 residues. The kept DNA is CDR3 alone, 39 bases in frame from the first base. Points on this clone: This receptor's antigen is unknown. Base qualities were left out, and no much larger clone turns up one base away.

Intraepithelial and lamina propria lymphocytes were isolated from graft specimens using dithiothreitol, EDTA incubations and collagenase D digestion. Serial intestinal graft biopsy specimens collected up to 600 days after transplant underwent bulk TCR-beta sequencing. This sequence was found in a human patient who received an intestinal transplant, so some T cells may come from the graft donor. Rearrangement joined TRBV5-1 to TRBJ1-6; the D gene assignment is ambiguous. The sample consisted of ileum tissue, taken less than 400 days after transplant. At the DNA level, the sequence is TGCGCCAGCAGCTTGGTGGTTAATTCACCCCTCCACTTT. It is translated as CASSLVVNSPLHF.